This entry is about one TCR beta chain. Its antigen is not known. The data are from a study of Ad26.COV2.S vaccination and SARS-CoV-2 variants. Study at large: This donor came from the COV1001 trial of Ad26.COV2.S. Recipients of Ad26.COV2.S got it intramuscularly, once or twice 56 days apart.

Sample treatment: some 20 received Ad26.COV2.S at low or high dose, single or two shots; roughly 5 received placebo; per-sample allocation not given. Specimens were obtained on day 63 following the first vaccine or placebo injection. Recruitment in Boston yielded a donor of adult age, 18-55 years. TCRdb's table, derived via immunoSEQ multiplex PCR, lists solely in-frame clones and lacks some. The sample yields about 320,000 clones, around 84% seen once. Study-wide results and limits: Estimates derived from TCR breadth and depth analyses may have underestimated total T cell responses.

CDR3 length equals 14 residues. Trimming cost V 5 bases and J 3 bases, with 12 bases left between them. Germline V gives CDR1 SGHTA, CDR2 FQGNSA. The origin of this receptor is a person aged 18 to 59 who received the Ad26.COV2.S COVID-19 vaccine or a placebo. The rearrangement links TRBV7-2 to TRBJ2-3, with D perhaps TRBD2 (6 bases). The sequenced sample was peripheral blood, obtained in a trial of Ad26.COV2.S vaccine versus placebo. Written as DNA, the CDR3 is TGTGCCAGCAGCAACCCGGGAGCTACAGATACGCAGTATTTT. It translates to CASSNPGATDTQYF.